The sequence of this TCR beta chain was determined in a study of shared clonotypes between healthy human individuals (dated by TCRdb to 2020 to 2022). With respect to the entire study: Three men and two women, aged 18 to 49 years, made up the cohort. For each donor, three plates each were used for CD4 naive and CD4 memory, two plates were used for CD8 naive, and one plate was used for CD8 memory. To estimate repertoire size and how much clonotypes are shared between individuals, the study performed deep sequencing of blood TCR repertoires from a handful of healthy adults. Libraries were prepared and TCR repertoires were sequenced by different laboratories using diverse techniques, in order to increase sequencing depth and limit assay-specific biases. Leukapheresis yielded between about 0.85 and 10 billion PBMCs per donor.

The paper as a whole reports these results and caveats: When a handful of donors were compared, the shared fraction of clonotypes was 5% to 6.5% for naive CD4, 3.5% for naive CD8, 2% to 2.5% for memory CD4, and 0.4% for memory CD8. Rarefaction of sorted-subset datasets indicated incomplete sequencing despite the large sequencing depth. Based on pairwise subsampling, the degree of clonotype sharing among donors was expected to be affected by sequencing depth. Naive subsets generally had larger estimated clonotype richness than memory subsets. Sampling was restricted to blood, and TCR repertoires in tissue are likely to differ from TCR repertoires in blood. Compared with non-shared clonotypes, the clonotypes found in all four sorted-subset donors had higher generation probabilities. The small number of donors limited the genetic and exposure-history diversity represented.

Including cysteine and phenylalanine, the CDR3 has 14 amino acids. Here the CDR3 DNA is all that survives: 42 bases in frame from base 1. The germline V gene gives CDR1 as SGHNT and CDR2 as YENEEA. At the junction V is shortened by 4 bases and J by 10 bases, with 17 bases in between. TCR CDR3 regions were amplified from genomic DNA by multiplex PCR using the deep immunoSEQ assay. Extracted genomic DNA from each cell subset was spread evenly across all wells of several immunoSEQ 96-well plates, with each plate serving as a replicate. For sorted subsets, roughly 190 ng of genomic DNA, equivalent to around 31,000 T cell genomes, went into each replicate PCR. Purified libraries were measured with a Qubit 3.0 fluorometer, size-checked on a Bioanalyzer 2100, and measured again with the KAPA Library Quantification kit. Each immunoSEQ 96-well plate was sequenced on its own single-read 150-cycle Illumina NextSeq 550 flow cell. In the source study's methods: The immunoSEQ output contained only junctional sequences without quality scores, so filtering could not match that applied to full-length reads. To assign V/J genes and CDR3, sequences were annotated using PyIR, a Python wrapper for IgBLAST v1.9, with IMGT germline references. Reads were filtered out if the reads had weak V/J assignments (E-value above 1e-6), no CDR3, stop codons, out-of-frame junctions, or ambiguous translated residues. V3J clonotypes were defined as sequences sharing the same inferred V gene, J gene, and CDR3 amino acid sequence. The percentage overlap between two repertoires was calculated by dividing the number of shared unique clonotypes by the size of the smaller repertoire. Three approaches were used to assess repertoire richness: RTK rarefaction, the Chao1 estimator, and Recon v2.1 estimates of unobserved clonotypes. Generation probabilities were computed with OLGA for all TCRbeta clonotypes obtained by the gDNA method from several donors. TCRdb retrieved this table from immuneACCESS and kept in-frame rearrangements only. Not all clones are present; in checked studies, unresolved V genes account for under half, and no reason is known for the remainder. D and trimming come from the DNA, and the V and J calls and clone size come from that table. The sample table records about 2.4 million clones; over 85% of these occur just once. The top ten constitute 0.36% of the sample.

The donors were healthy, HIV-negative adults who had no recently reported acute infections or vaccinations. Every donor was a Caucasian adult residing in Nashville, Tennessee, USA. Magnetic negative selection was used to enrich CD4+ T cells, after which naive cells were positively selected on CD45RA and the negative fraction became the memory subset. After blood collection by leukapheresis, PBMCs were isolated using Ficoll-Histopaque density gradient centrifugation and then cryopreserved in the vapor phase of liquid nitrogen. Analytical flow cytometry was used to check the purity and quantity of every magnetically sorted T cell population. Each sorted fraction had its genomic DNA isolated and then quantified by UV absorbance on a Nanodrop 2000c. In the case of this clone: The antigen it recognizes is unknown. Per-base quality was not reported, and no clone a single base away is much larger than it.

This receptor was identified in a man between 18 and 29 years old in good health. Some clones in this sample may be carry-over from other donors' samples. This chain joins TRBV11-3 to TRBJ2-1; the D gene cannot be resolved beyond TRBD1 or TRBD2, each matching 5 bases. Sample: naive CD4+ T cells from PBMCs. The cell subset or site label, read with the paper, signifies: CD45RA+ positively selected. The encoded CDR3 is CASSSGTRSAEQFF. DNA sequence: TGTGCCAGCAGCTCCGGGACCCGATCCGCGGAGCAGTTCTTC.